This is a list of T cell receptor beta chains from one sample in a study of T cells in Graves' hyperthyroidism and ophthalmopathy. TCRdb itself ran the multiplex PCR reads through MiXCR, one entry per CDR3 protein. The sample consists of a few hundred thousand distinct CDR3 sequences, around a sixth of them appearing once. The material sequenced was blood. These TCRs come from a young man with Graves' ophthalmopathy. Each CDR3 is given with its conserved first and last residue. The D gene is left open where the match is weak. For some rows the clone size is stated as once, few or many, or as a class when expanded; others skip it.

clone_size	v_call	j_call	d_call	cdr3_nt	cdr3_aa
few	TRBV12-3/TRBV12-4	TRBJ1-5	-	TGTGCCAGCAATCTACAGGGAGGCGATCAGCCCCAGCATTTT	CASNLQGGDQPQHF
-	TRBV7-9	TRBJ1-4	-	TGTGCCAGCAGCCTATCGGCATATGGGGCAACTAATGAAAAACTGTTTTTT	CASSLSAYGATNEKLFF
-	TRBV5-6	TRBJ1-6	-	TGTGCCAGCAGCTTGAGGCATTCTGTCTCACCCCTCCACTTT	CASSLRHSVSPLHF
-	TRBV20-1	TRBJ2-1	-	TGCAGTGCTCGCGCGTTGGGACCCTACAATGAGCAGTTCTTC	CSARALGPYNEQFF
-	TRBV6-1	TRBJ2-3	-	TGTGCCAGCAGGCAAGACCCGACGGATACGCAGTATTTT	CASRQDPTDTQYF
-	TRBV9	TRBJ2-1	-	TGTGCCAGCAGCGGCAGCCGGAGCTCCTACAATGAGCAGTTCTTC	CASSGSRSSYNEQFF
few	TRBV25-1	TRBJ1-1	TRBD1	TGTGCCAGCAGTGAAGGGGTCAGGGGGCGGAGTGAAGCTTTCTTT	CASSEGVRGRSEAFF
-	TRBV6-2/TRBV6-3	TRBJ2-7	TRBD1	TGTGCCAGCAGTATTTCGACAGGGGGCTACGAGCAGTACTTC	CASSISTGGYEQYF
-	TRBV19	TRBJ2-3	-	TGTGCCAGTAGTATGGGGGCTATTTTGAGCACAGATACGCAGTATTTT	CASSMGAILSTDTQYF
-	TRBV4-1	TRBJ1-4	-	TGCGCCAGCAGCCAGGGACCGCTTAATGAAAAACTGTTTTTT	CASSQGPLNEKLFF
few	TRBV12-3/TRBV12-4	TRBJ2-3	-	TGTGCCAGCAGTATCAGGGGAGGCGGCACAGATACGCAGTATTTT	CASSIRGGGTDTQYF
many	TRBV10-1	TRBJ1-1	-	TGCGCCAGCAGTGATAGCGAGGGCACTGAAGCTTTCTTT	CASSDSEGTEAFF
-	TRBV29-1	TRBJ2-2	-	TGCAGCGCCCTCCACGGATTGGAGCTGTTTTTT	CSALHGLELFF
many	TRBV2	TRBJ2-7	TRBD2	TGTGCCAGCAGGACTAGCGGGGGATACGAGCAGTACTTC	CASRTSGGYEQYF
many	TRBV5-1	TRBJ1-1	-	TGCGCCAGCAGCTTGGCCGTCGGGGACACTGAAGCTTTCTTT	CASSLAVGDTEAFF
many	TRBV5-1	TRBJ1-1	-	TGCGCCAGCAGCTTGGTCTCTTCGGGGAACACTGAAGCTTTCTTT	CASSLVSSGNTEAFF
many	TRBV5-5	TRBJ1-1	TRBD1	TGTGCCAGCAGCCCAGGACAGGGGGCGCAAACTGAAGCTTTCTTT	CASSPGQGAQTEAFF
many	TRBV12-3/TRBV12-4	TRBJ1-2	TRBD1	TGTGCCAGCAGCCCACAGGGGAGAATTGGCTACACCTTC	CASSPQGRIGYTF
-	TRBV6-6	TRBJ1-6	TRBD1	TGTGCCAGCAGTTACCCGACAGGGGAAGGTTCACCCCTCCACTTT	CASSYPTGEGSPLHF
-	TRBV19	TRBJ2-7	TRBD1	TGTGCCAGTAGTACGACAGGGGGACGGGACGAGCAGTACTTC	CASSTTGGRDEQYF
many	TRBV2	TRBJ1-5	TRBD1	TGTGCCAGCCTTGGACAGGGCCGTCAGCCCCAGCATTTT	CASLGQGRQPQHF
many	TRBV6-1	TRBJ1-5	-	TGTGCCAGCAGACCCATTCTGGGGGACCTTAGGGGCAATCAGCCCCAGCATTTT	CASRPILGDLRGNQPQHF
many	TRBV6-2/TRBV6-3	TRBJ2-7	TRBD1	TGTGCCAGCACCCTGGGACAGGTACTCTCCTACGAGCAGTACTTC	CASTLGQVLSYEQYF
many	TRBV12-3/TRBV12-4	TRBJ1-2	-	TGTGCCAGCACCGGAGACCCACAACGCTATGGCTACACCTTC	CASTGDPQRYGYTF
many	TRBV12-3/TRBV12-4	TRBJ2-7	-	TGTGCCAGCAGTTTAGTAGACTACGAGCAGTACTTC	CASSLVDYEQYF
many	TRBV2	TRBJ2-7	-	TGTGCCAGCAGTGAATCGGGGACAACCTACGAGCAGTACTTC	CASSESGTTYEQYF
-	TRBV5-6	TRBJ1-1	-	TGTGCCAGCAGCTTGGGGGAGGACACTGGAGCTTTCTTT	CASSLGEDTGAFF
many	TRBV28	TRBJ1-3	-	TGTGCCAGCAGTTTAACTAAGGACTACTCTGGAAACACCATATATTTT	CASSLTKDYSGNTIYF
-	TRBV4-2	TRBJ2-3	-	TGTGCCAGCAGCCAAAGTTTGGGGGGAGATACGCAGTATTTT	CASSQSLGGDTQYF